The source of this T cell receptor (beta chain) is a study of cytomegalovirus exposure and HLA in healthy donors. Study results and caveats: There were some public TCRs occurring in many donors, but most TCR sequences were rare. Associated with cytomegalovirus, according to the listing, were some 150 TCR beta chains. Confirmation in vitro established that three CMV-associated chains were specific for CMV antigens. Clusters of TCRs from the first cohort tended to co-occur in the 100 to 150 validation repertoires (as a later analysis found).

This clone has a handful of counts. The antigen is not known. Sequencing used immunoSEQ multiplex PCR; TCRdb keeps in-frame clones, though not all of them. The sample lists around 190,000 clones; around 86% were seen once. CDR1 and CDR2 from the germline V gene are MDHEN and SYDVKM. J was trimmed by 5 bases and V by 8 bases; bases with no gene match: 6. This CDR3 comprises 13 residues. The V gene is TRBV28, the J gene TRBJ2-7, with 10 positions matching TRBD1. The receptor's source is a man in his thirties or forties in good health and CMV-seropositive. The sample was PBMCs. The CDR3 here is CASLPGTGDEQYF. In DNA form, the CDR3 reads TGTGCCAGCCTCCCCGGGACAGGGGACGAGCAGTACTTC.